This T cell receptor beta chain was recorded in a study of cytomegalovirus exposure and HLA in healthy donors. A remark on this clone: Antigen: not known.

General study findings and limits: Most TCR sequences were uncommon, yet certain public TCRs appeared in many donors.

Regarding donors, all were healthy bone marrow donors. The CDR3 sequence is 14 residues long. Germline CDR1 SGHRS, CDR2 YFSETQ. J was trimmed by 7 bases and V by 4 bases; bases with no gene match: 6. Amplification used 60 Vbeta primers and 13 Jbeta primers. In the study's own analysis: Roughly 76 million unique TCR beta chains, roughly 11 million of them shared, were counted by a later analysis. Measured with immunoSEQ multiplex PCR; TCRdb has only the in-frame clones, and not every one. Clonal size and the V and J genes are those of that table, whereas D and trimming came from the DNA. The sample shows roughly 200,000 clones, around 83% of them seen only once.

The material sequenced was PBMCs. The TCR was taken from a man in his forties in good health and CMV-seropositive. This chain connects TRBV5-1 to TRBJ1-5; 9 bases map to TRBD1. CDR3 bases: TGCGCCAGCAGCCCGACAGGGGGTGACCAGCCCCAGCATTTT. It codes for CASSPTGGDQPQHF.